This TCR beta chain was sequenced during a study of T cells in Graves' hyperthyroidism and ophthalmopathy. Trimming shortened V by 2 bases and J by 8 bases, and 15 bases separated the two germline ends. The CDR3 loop spans 13 amino acids. In germline, CDR1 is GTSNPN, CDR2 SVGIG (reference sequence). The TCR beta CDR3 regions underwent amplification using RNA transcripts as the source. Primed by the HTBI set, a first-round RT-PCR was run on the TCR CDR3. From the multiplex PCR reads, TCRdb called clonotypes with MiXCR, one entry per CDR3 protein. Of roughly 530,000 distinct CDR3 sequences listed, over 15% are singletons.

This TCR derives from a woman between 18 and 29 years old with Graves' ophthalmopathy. Material for sequencing was blood. J is TRBJ1-2 and V is TRBV30; no clear D gene. The CDR3 region has the DNA TGTGCCTGGAGTAATACAGTCCTAGAGGGCTACACCTTC. This sequence encodes CAWSNTVLEGYTF.